The present T cell receptor beta chain was sequenced within a study of beta chain features in type 1 diabetes listed by TCRdb under 2018. With respect to the entire study: No differences in mean age, gender distribution, total cell number or subset yield were found between patients and healthy donors. A total of about 99,000,000 sorted cells were examined across all samples, and RNA yield correlated strongly with the number of cells per subset. Regulatory and stem cell-like memory subsets were obtained from only 8 patients and about 8 healthy donors, while naive and central memory subsets were obtained from all 30 or so donors. The study compared the TCRB repertoires of sorted circulating CD4+ T cell subsets in recently diagnosed type 1 diabetes patients with those in matched healthy donors.

CDR1 and CDR2, looked up from the germline V gene, are SGHTA and FQGNSA. Between the V and J ends, shortened by 1 base and 9 bases respectively, the junction contains 4 bases. Reading from cysteine to phenylalanine, the CDR3 counts 11 amino acids. The only DNA kept is the CDR3, 33 bases in frame from the first base. What the authors observed across the whole study: Because the HLA sub-analyses included only small numbers of individuals, any influence of HLA type on TCRB rearrangement was left unresolved. A moderate but significant shortening of TCRB CDR3 length was observed in type 1 diabetes patients in all four CD4+ subsets. Shorter templates might have been favored by PCR, but patient and control samples were amplified and corrected together, so both groups would have been affected equally by any skew. Fewer insertions and more nucleotide deletions at VDJ recombination sites were observed in patients with type 1 diabetes, implying thymic rearrangement abnormalities. Because cDNA was sequenced instead of genomic DNA, highly expressing activated cells could be over-represented, though the groups showed no difference in activation or CD3 levels. Naive, central memory and regulatory TCRB repertoires appeared to be more alike among patients than among healthy donors.

From each donor, a single peripheral blood sample of around 120 mL on average was drawn into heparinised tubes. Naive, central memory, regulatory and stem cell-like memory CD4+ T cells were sorted on a BD FACSAria II using a panel including CD45RO, CCR7, CD25, CD127, CD95 and CD27. Purity was above 95% for every sorted population. PBMCs were isolated immediately by Lymphoprep density gradient centrifugation and stained directly without culture. To minimize batch effects, samples were stained and sorted in pairs, one healthy donor with one patient per experiment. With regard to this clone: Its antigen remains undetermined. No quality values exist for individual bases; no much larger clone is one base distant.

The entire amount of isolated RNA was reverse transcribed using the High Capacity cDNA Reverse Transcription Kit, so the sequenced TCRB transcripts were expressed ones. Deep immunoSEQ sequencing was applied to naive, central memory and regulatory T cell samples, giving an average of roughly 3.5 million total reads per sample. Sorted cells were lysed in RLT buffer, and RNA was extracted using DNase-treated RNeasy Micro or Mini kits according to cell number. Each cell subset was processed on its own to prevent cross-contamination, while patient and healthy donor samples were processed together. Using the immunoSEQ multiplex PCR, TCRB sequences were amplified from cDNA into 87-bp fragments spanning the CDR3 region. Sequencing of the amplicons was performed on the Illumina HiSeq platform. The source study handled its data this way. Synthetic template baselines were used to correct PCR bias computationally, reads within Hamming distance 2 were collapsed together, and singletons that could not be merged were discarded. By aligning reads against IMGT, V, D and J genes, CDR3 length, and insertions or deletions at six rearrangement sites were assigned. Within each subset, clonotype counts were normalized to sorted cell number, and only after that were true diversity and Gini coefficients computed with the tcR R package. The overlap coefficient, calculated on TCRB nucleotide sequences, was used to quantify repertoire sharing. Out-of-frame TCRB sequences from naive cells were analyzed to stand in for the pre-selection repertoire. This is the immuneACCESS table as TCRdb keeps it, with only in-frame sequences that have V and J called. A part of the clones is gone; compared with another copy, unresolved V genes explain less than half, and the rest is unexplained. That table is the source of V, J and clone size, and D and trimming were worked out from the DNA. This sample holds about 620,000 clones; 15% to 17% were observed only once. The ten largest clones add up to about 0.097% of the sample.

The sequence links TRBV7-2 to TRBJ1-5; the D gene identity is not certain. This receptor was taken from a man aged 18-30 years in good health. Sequenced input: naive CD4+ T cells from blood. Reading the label with the study, this specimen's cell subset or site is: true naive CD4+ T cells. DNA sequence: TGTGCCAGCAGCTTAGGAGGGCCCCAGCATTTT. Its translation reads: CASSLGGPQHF. With the rest looked up from the reference TRBV7-2 and TRBJ1-5 genes rather than sequenced, the full variable domain is GAGVSQSPSNKVTEKGKDVELRCDPISGHTALYWYRQSLGQGLEFLIYFQGNSAPDKSGLPSDRFSAERTGGSVSTLTIQRTQQEDSAVYLCASSLGGPQHFGDGTRLSIL.